The text below deals with one T cell receptor (beta chain). What it binds is unknown. The authors reverse transcribed all of the isolated RNA, so sequencing captured expressed TCRB transcripts. This table comes from immunoSEQ multiplex PCR, and its TCRdb copy is limited to in-frame clones, with some not included. The repertoire includes more than 300,000 clones, more than 13% of them detected once, and approximately 0.02% sits in the top ten. The V segment lost 3 bases and the J segment 2 bases; nucleotides outside the gene matches: 9. The CDR3 runs 16 residues. The germline V gene has CDR1 KGHSH and CDR2 LQKENI. The data originate from a study of beta chain features in type 1 diabetes. Whole-study findings and limits: It was not settled here whether HLA type affects TCRB rearrangement.

The rearrangement joins TRBV18 to TRBJ2-5, with 7 nucleotides matching TRBD1. The sequenced sample was naive CD4+ T cells from blood. This receptor was taken from a woman aged 18-35 years in good health. The CDR3 here is CASSPAYPGQQETQYF. The CDR3 DNA sequence: TGTGCCAGCTCACCTGCCTATCCGGGACAGCAAGAGACCCAGTACTTC.